Listed below are T cell receptor beta chains from one sample, sequenced in a study of T cell repertoires in cytomegalovirus infection. TCRdb called the reads again in MiXCR, with one record for every CDR3 protein. The data hold roughly 150,000 distinct CDR3 sequences, with under 20% observed a single time. Source material: CD8+ T cells from PBMCs. The receptors were sampled from a human donor in good health (CMV status not recorded). Some clones in this sample may be carry-over from other donors' samples. Each CDR3 is given with its conserved first and last residue. The D gene is left open where the match is weak.

v_gene	j_gene	d_gene	CDR3aa
TRBV7-9	TRBJ2-1	TRBD1	CASTGDRATFSYNEQFF
TRBV29-1	TRBJ2-1	NA	CSVEFIEGTYNEQFF
TRBV9	TRBJ2-5	TRBD1	CASSALNRQGQETQYF
TRBV2	TRBJ2-2	TRBD1	CASSGTGPNTGELFF
TRBV7-9	TRBJ2-5	NA	CASSPEGTNRETQYF
TRBV14	TRBJ2-1	TRBD1	CASSQDWDRGNEQFF
TRBV7-2	TRBJ2-7	NA	CASSLVGRNEQYF
TRBV12-3/TRBV12-4	TRBJ1-5	TRBD1	CASSDDREGNQPQHF
TRBV7-8	TRBJ1-1	NA	CASSPAGLIAEAFF
TRBV6-2/TRBV6-3	TRBJ1-5	NA	CASGARPQHF
TRBV6-2/TRBV6-3	TRBJ2-1	NA	CASSPKAVWDNEQFF
TRBV7-9	TRBJ2-5	NA	CASSTVGSGETQYF
TRBV5-8	TRBJ2-7	TRBD1	CASTLGRGQGRYEQYF
TRBV20-1	TRBJ1-1	NA	CSAKLGDLNTEAFF
TRBV6-5	TRBJ2-7	TRBD1	CASSPRTGYYEQYF
TRBV28	TRBJ2-7	TRBD2	CASSWGGGKSYEQYF
TRBV7-9	TRBJ1-1	TRBD1	CASSWGQAARNTEAFF
TRBV7-9	TRBJ2-5	NA	CASSLDRLQETQYF
TRBV27	TRBJ2-7	TRBD1	CASSFGTGDWEQYF
TRBV10-3	TRBJ1-1	NA	CAIRAGATEAFF
TRBV29-1	TRBJ1-2	TRBD1	CSVDDGTGDGYTF
TRBV6-2/TRBV6-3	TRBJ2-3	TRBD2	CASSYSSGSSDEDTQYF
TRBV19	TRBJ2-1	NA	CASSIGGGDEQFF
TRBV7-2	TRBJ2-7	NA	CASSSQKVHEQYF
TRBV6-2/TRBV6-3	TRBJ1-1	NA	CASILEAVNTEAFF
TRBV7-3	TRBJ2-1	TRBD2	CASSHSPSGGASEQFF
TRBV4-1	TRBJ1-4	NA	CASSQDSTATNEKLFF
TRBV29-1	TRBJ2-1	NA	CSVEGMDSGVYNEQFF
TRBV2	TRBJ1-5	NA	CASRETPWGDQPQHF
TRBV29-1	TRBJ2-3	TRBD2	CSVDGLAGGVDTQYF
TRBV19	TRBJ2-7	NA	CASSIAYTYEQYF